A selection of T cell receptor beta chains follows, all from one sample in a study of blood T cell repertoires in COVID-19. Data came from immunoSEQ multiplex PCR; TCRdb stores just in-frame clones and leaves some out. The sample consists of about 330,000 clones, around 90% of them appearing once. Sequencing was performed on PBMCs or T cells enriched from blood (not recorded which). The receptors originated from a woman aged 25 to 39 who had recovered from COVID-19. The CDR3 runs from the conserved cysteine through the conserved F or W. Fields, in order: CDR3 length, D gene, V gene, J gene, clone size, CDR3 DNA, CDR3 protein. The D gene is left open where the match is weak. Clone size is given for some rows only: seen once, a few or many times, or a class if the clone is expanded.

cdr3_length: 15; d_call: NA; v_call: TRBV5-8; j_call: TRBJ1-3; clone_size: NA; cdr3_nt: TGTGCCAGCAGCTTGTACAGGCGTTCTGGAAACACCATATATTTT; cdr3_aa: CASSLYRRSGNTIYF
cdr3_length: 14; d_call: TRBD1; v_call: TRBV6-5; j_call: TRBJ1-2; clone_size: NA; cdr3_nt: TGTGCCAGCCAGGGTCGGACAGGGGCCTATGGCTACACCTTC; cdr3_aa: CASQGRTGAYGYTF
cdr3_length: 8; d_call: NA; v_call: TRBV30; j_call: TRBJ1-1; clone_size: NA; cdr3_nt: TGTGCCAGCGACCGGGAGCACTTT; cdr3_aa: CASDREHF
cdr3_length: 16; d_call: TRBD2; v_call: TRBV3-1/TRBV3-2; j_call: TRBJ2-1; clone_size: once; cdr3_nt: TGTGCCAGCAGCAAGATAGCGGGGGTAAGGAGCAATGAGCAGTTCTTC; cdr3_aa: CASSKIAGVRSNEQFF
cdr3_length: 14; d_call: NA; v_call: TRBV19; j_call: TRBJ1-1; clone_size: once; cdr3_nt: TGTGCCAGTAGTATCGCCCAGGGTTTCACTGAAGCTTTCTTT; cdr3_aa: CASSIAQGFTEAFF
cdr3_length: 12; d_call: NA; v_call: TRBV21-1; j_call: TRBJ1-1; clone_size: NA; cdr3_nt: TGTGCCAGCAGCCCAGGGGCCACTGAAGCTTTCTTT; cdr3_aa: CASSPGATEAFF
cdr3_length: 15; d_call: NA; v_call: TRBV7-9; j_call: TRBJ1-2; clone_size: NA; cdr3_nt: TGTGCCAGCAGCTCACCATCGGACAGCCGTTATGGCTACACCTTC; cdr3_aa: CASSSPSDSRYGYTF
cdr3_length: 12; d_call: NA; v_call: TRBV12-3/TRBV12-4; j_call: TRBJ1-1; clone_size: NA; cdr3_nt: TGTGCCAGCAGTGACAGATTGGCTGAAGCTTTCTTT; cdr3_aa: CASSDRLAEAFF
cdr3_length: 15; d_call: TRBD1; v_call: TRBV6-5; j_call: TRBJ1-1; clone_size: once; cdr3_nt: TGTGCCAGCAGTTACGGGACAGGGGCTGACACTGAAGCTTTCTTT; cdr3_aa: CASSYGTGADTEAFF
cdr3_length: 14; d_call: NA; v_call: TRBV6-5; j_call: TRBJ1-1; clone_size: NA; cdr3_nt: TGTGCCAGCAGTTACCGCAACATGAACACTGAAGCTTTCTTT; cdr3_aa: CASSYRNMNTEAFF
cdr3_length: 14; d_call: TRBD1; v_call: TRBV7-6; j_call: TRBJ1-2; clone_size: NA; cdr3_nt: TGTGCCAGCAGCTTACGGGGACAGGGAGAAGGCTACACCTTC; cdr3_aa: CASSLRGQGEGYTF
cdr3_length: 14; d_call: TRBD1; v_call: TRBV7-9; j_call: TRBJ1-2; clone_size: NA; cdr3_nt: TGTGCCAGCAGCTTGATTACAGGGGGGAATGGCTACACCTTC; cdr3_aa: CASSLITGGNGYTF
cdr3_length: 13; d_call: NA; v_call: TRBV19; j_call: TRBJ1-6; clone_size: NA; cdr3_nt: TGTGCCAGTAAAGAGGGGGAATACTCACCCCTCCACTTT; cdr3_aa: CASKEGEYSPLHF
cdr3_length: 12; d_call: NA; v_call: TRBV7-9; j_call: TRBJ1-1; clone_size: few; cdr3_nt: TGTGCCAGCAGCCCGGGACAAACTGAAGCTTTCTTT; cdr3_aa: CASSPGQTEAFF
cdr3_length: 13; d_call: NA; v_call: TRBV12-3/TRBV12-4; j_call: TRBJ2-7; clone_size: NA; cdr3_nt: TGTGCCAGCAGAAGGGGAAGCTCGGTCGAGCAGTACTTC; cdr3_aa: CASRRGSSVEQYF
cdr3_length: 13; d_call: NA; v_call: TRBV6-1; j_call: TRBJ1-2; clone_size: NA; cdr3_nt: TGTGCCAGCAGTGAAAACGATCGGTTTAGCTACACCTTC; cdr3_aa: CASSENDRFSYTF
cdr3_length: 15; d_call: NA; v_call: TRBV7-9; j_call: TRBJ1-1; clone_size: NA; cdr3_nt: TGTGCCAGCAGCTTAGAGTGGGGCAGGAACACTGAAGCTTTCTTT; cdr3_aa: CASSLEWGRNTEAFF
cdr3_length: 16; d_call: TRBD1; v_call: TRBV19; j_call: TRBJ2-1; clone_size: once; cdr3_nt: TGTGCCAGTAGTATAGATGCCTCAGGGGGCCTCAATGAGCAGTTCTTC; cdr3_aa: CASSIDASGGLNEQFF
cdr3_length: 14; d_call: TRBD1; v_call: TRBV20-1; j_call: TRBJ1-2; clone_size: NA; cdr3_nt: TGCAGTGCTAGTCTTGACAGGGCGTTAAATGGCTACACCTTC; cdr3_aa: CSASLDRALNGYTF
cdr3_length: 13; d_call: NA; v_call: TRBV9; j_call: TRBJ1-6; clone_size: NA; cdr3_nt: TGTGCCAGCAGCGTAGACAGGGATTCACCCCTCCACTTT; cdr3_aa: CASSVDRDSPLHF
cdr3_length: 16; d_call: NA; v_call: TRBV7-9; j_call: TRBJ2-3; clone_size: few; cdr3_nt: TGTGCCAGCAGCTTATTTTTCTCGGGGGGCGGAGATACGCAGTATTTT; cdr3_aa: CASSLFFSGGGDTQYF
cdr3_length: 12; d_call: NA; v_call: TRBV28; j_call: TRBJ2-7; clone_size: NA; cdr3_nt: TGTGCCAGCAGGGACGGACTTCACGAGCAGTACTTC; cdr3_aa: CASRDGLHEQYF
cdr3_length: 13; d_call: NA; v_call: TRBV19; j_call: TRBJ1-5; clone_size: NA; cdr3_nt: TGTGCCAGTAGTATTGGCGGGGGGCAGCCCCAGCATTTT; cdr3_aa: CASSIGGGQPQHF
cdr3_length: 16; d_call: NA; v_call: TRBV7-9; j_call: TRBJ2-1; clone_size: once; cdr3_nt: TGTGCCAGCAGCTTAGGGGGACAACGCTCCTACAATGAGCAGTTCTTC; cdr3_aa: CASSLGGQRSYNEQFF
cdr3_length: 13; d_call: NA; v_call: TRBV7-3; j_call: TRBJ2-7; clone_size: NA; cdr3_nt: TGTGCCAGCAGCTATACCCAGTCCTACGAGCAGTACTTC; cdr3_aa: CASSYTQSYEQYF
cdr3_length: 15; d_call: NA; v_call: TRBV18; j_call: TRBJ1-3; clone_size: once; cdr3_nt: TGTGCCAGCTCACCACCGTCCAGCTCTGGAAACACCATATATTTT; cdr3_aa: CASSPPSSSGNTIYF
cdr3_length: 17; d_call: NA; v_call: TRBV14; j_call: TRBJ2-1; clone_size: NA; cdr3_nt: TGTGCCAGCAGCCAAACAGGGTCGGGGTCCGGTCACAATGAGCAGTTCTTC; cdr3_aa: CASSQTGSGSGHNEQFF